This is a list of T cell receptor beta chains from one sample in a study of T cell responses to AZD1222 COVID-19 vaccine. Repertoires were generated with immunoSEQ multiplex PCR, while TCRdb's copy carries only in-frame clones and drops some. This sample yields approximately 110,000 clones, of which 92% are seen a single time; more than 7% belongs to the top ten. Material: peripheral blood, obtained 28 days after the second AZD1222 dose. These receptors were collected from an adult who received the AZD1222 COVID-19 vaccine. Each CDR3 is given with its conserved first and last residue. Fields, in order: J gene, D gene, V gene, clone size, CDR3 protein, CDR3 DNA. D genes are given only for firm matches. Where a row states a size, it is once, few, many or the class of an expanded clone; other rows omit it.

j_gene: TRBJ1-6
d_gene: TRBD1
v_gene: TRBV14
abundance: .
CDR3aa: CASSPHRGGNSPLHF
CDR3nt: TGTGCCAGCAGCCCTCACAGGGGAGGTAATTCACCCCTCCACTTT

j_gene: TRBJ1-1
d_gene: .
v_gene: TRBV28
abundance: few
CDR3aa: CASSPETMNTEAFF
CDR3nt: TGTGCCAGCAGCCCCGAGACCATGAACACTGAAGCTTTCTTT

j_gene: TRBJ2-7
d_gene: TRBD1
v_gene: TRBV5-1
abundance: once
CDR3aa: CASSLNTGGIYEQYF
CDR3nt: TGCGCCAGCAGCTTGAATACAGGGGGCATCTACGAGCAGTACTTC

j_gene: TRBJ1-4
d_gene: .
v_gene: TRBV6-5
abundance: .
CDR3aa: CASSSQAGTVKRLFF
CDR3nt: TGTGCCAGCAGTTCTCAGGCGGGCACCGTGAAGAGACTGTTTTTT

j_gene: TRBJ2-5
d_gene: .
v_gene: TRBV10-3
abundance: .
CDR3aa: CAISEGTKQETQYF
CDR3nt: TGTGCCATCAGTGAGGGCACAAAGCAAGAGACCCAGTACTTC

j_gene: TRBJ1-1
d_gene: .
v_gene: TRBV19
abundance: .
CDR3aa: CASSIFVGSLGTEAFF
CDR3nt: TGTGCCAGTAGTATTTTTGTGGGCAGTTTGGGCACTGAAGCTTTCTTT

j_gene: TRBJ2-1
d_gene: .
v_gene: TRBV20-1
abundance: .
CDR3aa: CSASKRVTSNEQFF
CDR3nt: TGCAGTGCTAGTAAGCGAGTCACATCCAATGAGCAGTTCTTC

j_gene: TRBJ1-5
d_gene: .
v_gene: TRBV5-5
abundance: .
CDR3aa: CASSLELVGQGGQPQHF
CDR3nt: TGTGCCAGCAGCTTGGAGTTGGTCGGGCAGGGCGGTCAGCCCCAGCATTTT

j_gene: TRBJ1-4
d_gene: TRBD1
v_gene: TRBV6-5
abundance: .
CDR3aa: CASSYRPTGATEKLFF
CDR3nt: TGTGCCAGCAGTTACCGCCCGACAGGGGCTACTGAAAAACTGTTTTTT

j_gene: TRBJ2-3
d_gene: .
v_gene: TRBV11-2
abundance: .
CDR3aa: CASSPQGSPDTQYF
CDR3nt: TGTGCCAGCAGCCCACAAGGGTCCCCAGATACGCAGTATTTT

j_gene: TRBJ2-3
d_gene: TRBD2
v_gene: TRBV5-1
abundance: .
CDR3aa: CASSLTGGYPDTQYF
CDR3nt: TGCGCCAGCAGCTTAACGGGAGGGTATCCAGATACGCAGTATTTT

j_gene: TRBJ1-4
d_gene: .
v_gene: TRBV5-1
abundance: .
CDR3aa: CASRFDSTTNEKLFF
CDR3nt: TGCGCCAGCCGTTTTGACAGCACAACTAATGAAAAACTGTTTTTT

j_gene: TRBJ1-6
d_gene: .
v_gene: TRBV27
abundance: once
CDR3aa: CASSRPWVGDSPLHF
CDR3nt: TGTGCCAGCAGTCGACCTTGGGTTGGGGATTCACCCCTCCACTTT

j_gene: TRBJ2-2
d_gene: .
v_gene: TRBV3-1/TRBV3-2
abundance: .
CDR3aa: CASSPGANTGELFF
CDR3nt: TGTGCCAGCAGCCCGGGGGCGAACACCGGGGAGCTGTTTTTT

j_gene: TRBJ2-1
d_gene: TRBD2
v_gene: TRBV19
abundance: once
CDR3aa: CASSPRVAGRIAYNEQFF
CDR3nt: TGTGCCAGTAGTCCCCGGGTAGCGGGGCGGATTGCTTACAATGAGCAGTTCTTC

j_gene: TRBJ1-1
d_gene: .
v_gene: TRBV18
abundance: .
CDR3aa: CASSPQGNGNTEAFF
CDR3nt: TGTGCCAGCTCACCTCAGGGAAACGGAAACACTGAAGCTTTCTTT

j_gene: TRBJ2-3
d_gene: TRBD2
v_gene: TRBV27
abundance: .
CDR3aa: CASSFILSGRPSTDTQYF
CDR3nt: TGTGCCAGCAGTTTTATTTTGAGCGGGAGGCCTAGCACAGATACGCAGTATTTT

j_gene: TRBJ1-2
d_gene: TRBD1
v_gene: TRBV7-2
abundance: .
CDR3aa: CASSSMGQGAAGYTF
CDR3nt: TGTGCCAGCAGCTCAATGGGACAGGGGGCAGCTGGCTACACCTTC

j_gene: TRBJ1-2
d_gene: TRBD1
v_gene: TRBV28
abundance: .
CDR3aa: CASSLIRDSTNYGYTF
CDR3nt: TGTGCCAGCAGTTTGATCCGGGACAGCACTAACTATGGCTACACCTTC

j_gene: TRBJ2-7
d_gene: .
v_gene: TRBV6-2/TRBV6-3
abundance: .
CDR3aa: CASSYSRAPYEQYF
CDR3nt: TGTGCCAGCAGTTACTCGCGGGCCCCCTACGAGCAGTACTTC

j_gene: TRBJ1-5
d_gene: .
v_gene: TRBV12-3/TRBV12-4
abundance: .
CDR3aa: CASSKLQGQPQHF
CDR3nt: TGTGCCAGCAGCAAACTACAGGGTCAGCCCCAGCATTTT

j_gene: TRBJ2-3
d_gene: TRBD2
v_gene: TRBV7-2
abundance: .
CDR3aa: CASSLTSGVGRTDTQYF
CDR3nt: TGTGCCAGCAGCTTGACTAGCGGGGTGGGCCGCACAGATACGCAGTATTTT

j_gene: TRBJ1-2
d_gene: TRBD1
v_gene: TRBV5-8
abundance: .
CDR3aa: CASKSSGGIYGYTF
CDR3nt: TGTGCCAGCAAGTCGTCAGGGGGCATCTATGGCTACACCTTC

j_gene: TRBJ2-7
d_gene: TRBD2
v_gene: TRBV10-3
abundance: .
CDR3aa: CAISVRLAGAVTYEQYF
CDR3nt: TGTGCCATCAGTGTTAGGCTAGCGGGGGCGGTAACCTACGAGCAGTACTTC

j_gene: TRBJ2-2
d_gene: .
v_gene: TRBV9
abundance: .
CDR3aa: CASSVGSGELFF
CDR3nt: TGTGCCAGCAGCGTAGGGTCGGGGGAGCTGTTTTTT

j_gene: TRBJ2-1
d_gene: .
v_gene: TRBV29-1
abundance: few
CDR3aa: CSAEGGDGGSYNEQFF
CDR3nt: TGCAGCGCCGAGGGAGGTGACGGAGGCTCCTACAATGAGCAGTTCTTC

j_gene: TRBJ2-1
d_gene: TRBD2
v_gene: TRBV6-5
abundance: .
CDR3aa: CASSYFRAGGGNEQFF
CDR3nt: TGTGCCAGCAGTTACTTCAGGGCGGGAGGGGGGAATGAGCAGTTCTTC

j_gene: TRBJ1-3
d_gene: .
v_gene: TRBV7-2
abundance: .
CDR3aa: CASSLASGLSGNTIYF
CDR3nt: TGTGCCAGCAGCTTAGCGTCAGGGCTCTCTGGAAACACCATATATTTT

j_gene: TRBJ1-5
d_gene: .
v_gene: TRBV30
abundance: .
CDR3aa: CASRGRVDQPQHF
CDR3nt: TGTGCCTCTCGCGGCCGGGTCGATCAGCCCCAGCATTTT